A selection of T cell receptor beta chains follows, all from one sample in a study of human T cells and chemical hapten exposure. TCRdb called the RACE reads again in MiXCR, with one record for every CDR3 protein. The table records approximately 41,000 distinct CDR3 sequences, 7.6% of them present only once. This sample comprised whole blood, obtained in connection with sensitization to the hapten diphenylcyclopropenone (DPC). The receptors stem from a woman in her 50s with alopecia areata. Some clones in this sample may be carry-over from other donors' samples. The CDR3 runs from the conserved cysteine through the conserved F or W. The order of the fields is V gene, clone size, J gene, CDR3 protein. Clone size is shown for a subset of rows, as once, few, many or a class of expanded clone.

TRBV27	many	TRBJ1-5	CASSLSGLDNQPQHF
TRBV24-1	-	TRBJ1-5	CATRGGPGQPQHF
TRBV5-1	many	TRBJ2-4	CASSPRGLKNIQYF
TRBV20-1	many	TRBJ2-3	CSASAVLAGEHF
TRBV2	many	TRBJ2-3	CASDKSGSVRSDTQYF
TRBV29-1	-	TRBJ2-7	CSVGRSSYEQYF
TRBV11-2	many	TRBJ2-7	CASSFQTGQAYEQYF
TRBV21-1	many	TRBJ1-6	CASTSRDSYNSPLHF
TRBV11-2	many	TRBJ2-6	CASSLRTGNGANVLTF
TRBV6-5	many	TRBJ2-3	CASSLTDRSTDTQYF
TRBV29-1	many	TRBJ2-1	CSVPKGNEQFF